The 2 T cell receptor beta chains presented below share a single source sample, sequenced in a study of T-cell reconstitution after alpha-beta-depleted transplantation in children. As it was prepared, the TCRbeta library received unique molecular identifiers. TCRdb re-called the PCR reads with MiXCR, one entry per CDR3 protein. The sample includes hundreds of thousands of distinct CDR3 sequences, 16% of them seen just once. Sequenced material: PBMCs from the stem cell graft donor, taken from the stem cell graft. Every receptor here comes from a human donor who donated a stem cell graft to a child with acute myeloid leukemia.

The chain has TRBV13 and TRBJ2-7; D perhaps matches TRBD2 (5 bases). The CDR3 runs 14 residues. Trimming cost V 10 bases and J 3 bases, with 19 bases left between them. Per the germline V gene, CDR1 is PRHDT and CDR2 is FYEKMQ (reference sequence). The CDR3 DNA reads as TGTGCCACTTCAAGGGCCCTTGAGGGCTACGAGCAGTACTTC. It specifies CATSRALEGYEQYF. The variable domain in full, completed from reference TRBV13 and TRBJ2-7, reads AAGVIQSPRHLIKEKRETATLKCYPIPRHDTVYWYQQGPGQDPQFLISFYEKMQSDKGSIPDRFSAQQFSDYHSELNMSSLELGDSALYFCATSRALEGYEQYFGPGTRLTVT.

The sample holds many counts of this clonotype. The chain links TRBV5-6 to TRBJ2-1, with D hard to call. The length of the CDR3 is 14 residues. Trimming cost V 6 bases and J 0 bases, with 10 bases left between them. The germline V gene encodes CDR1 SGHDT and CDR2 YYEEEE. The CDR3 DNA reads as TGTGCCAGCATCCTAACTTCCTCCTACAATGAGCAGTTCTTC. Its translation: CASILTSSYNEQFF.